This T cell receptor (beta chain) is drawn from a study of shared clonotypes between healthy human individuals. To note about this clone: The antigen is unknown.

TCRdb keeps only in-frame clones here, not all; method: immunoSEQ multiplex PCR. The sample includes over a million clones, about 96% of them seen just once. Study-level points and caveats: Researchers found naive subsets generally carried larger estimated richness than memory subsets. A small donor pool kept down the genetic and exposure-history diversity that was represented. When compared with the clonotypes that were shared by all four sorted-subset donors, the non-shared clonotypes turned out to have lower generation probabilities.

There are 11 residues in the CDR3. Trimming removed 7 bases at V and 2 bases at J, with 6 bases between. Looked up from germline, CDR1 is SQVTM and CDR2 is ANQGSEA. Specimen: naive CD4+ T cells sorted from blood. Subset given: CD45RA+ positively selected. The chain links TRBV29-1 to TRBJ2-1; D gene uncertain. The receptor's source is a man younger than 45 in good health. CDR3 residues: CSAPTYNEQFF. For the CDR3, the DNA is TGCAGCGCCCCAACCTACAATGAGCAGTTCTTC.